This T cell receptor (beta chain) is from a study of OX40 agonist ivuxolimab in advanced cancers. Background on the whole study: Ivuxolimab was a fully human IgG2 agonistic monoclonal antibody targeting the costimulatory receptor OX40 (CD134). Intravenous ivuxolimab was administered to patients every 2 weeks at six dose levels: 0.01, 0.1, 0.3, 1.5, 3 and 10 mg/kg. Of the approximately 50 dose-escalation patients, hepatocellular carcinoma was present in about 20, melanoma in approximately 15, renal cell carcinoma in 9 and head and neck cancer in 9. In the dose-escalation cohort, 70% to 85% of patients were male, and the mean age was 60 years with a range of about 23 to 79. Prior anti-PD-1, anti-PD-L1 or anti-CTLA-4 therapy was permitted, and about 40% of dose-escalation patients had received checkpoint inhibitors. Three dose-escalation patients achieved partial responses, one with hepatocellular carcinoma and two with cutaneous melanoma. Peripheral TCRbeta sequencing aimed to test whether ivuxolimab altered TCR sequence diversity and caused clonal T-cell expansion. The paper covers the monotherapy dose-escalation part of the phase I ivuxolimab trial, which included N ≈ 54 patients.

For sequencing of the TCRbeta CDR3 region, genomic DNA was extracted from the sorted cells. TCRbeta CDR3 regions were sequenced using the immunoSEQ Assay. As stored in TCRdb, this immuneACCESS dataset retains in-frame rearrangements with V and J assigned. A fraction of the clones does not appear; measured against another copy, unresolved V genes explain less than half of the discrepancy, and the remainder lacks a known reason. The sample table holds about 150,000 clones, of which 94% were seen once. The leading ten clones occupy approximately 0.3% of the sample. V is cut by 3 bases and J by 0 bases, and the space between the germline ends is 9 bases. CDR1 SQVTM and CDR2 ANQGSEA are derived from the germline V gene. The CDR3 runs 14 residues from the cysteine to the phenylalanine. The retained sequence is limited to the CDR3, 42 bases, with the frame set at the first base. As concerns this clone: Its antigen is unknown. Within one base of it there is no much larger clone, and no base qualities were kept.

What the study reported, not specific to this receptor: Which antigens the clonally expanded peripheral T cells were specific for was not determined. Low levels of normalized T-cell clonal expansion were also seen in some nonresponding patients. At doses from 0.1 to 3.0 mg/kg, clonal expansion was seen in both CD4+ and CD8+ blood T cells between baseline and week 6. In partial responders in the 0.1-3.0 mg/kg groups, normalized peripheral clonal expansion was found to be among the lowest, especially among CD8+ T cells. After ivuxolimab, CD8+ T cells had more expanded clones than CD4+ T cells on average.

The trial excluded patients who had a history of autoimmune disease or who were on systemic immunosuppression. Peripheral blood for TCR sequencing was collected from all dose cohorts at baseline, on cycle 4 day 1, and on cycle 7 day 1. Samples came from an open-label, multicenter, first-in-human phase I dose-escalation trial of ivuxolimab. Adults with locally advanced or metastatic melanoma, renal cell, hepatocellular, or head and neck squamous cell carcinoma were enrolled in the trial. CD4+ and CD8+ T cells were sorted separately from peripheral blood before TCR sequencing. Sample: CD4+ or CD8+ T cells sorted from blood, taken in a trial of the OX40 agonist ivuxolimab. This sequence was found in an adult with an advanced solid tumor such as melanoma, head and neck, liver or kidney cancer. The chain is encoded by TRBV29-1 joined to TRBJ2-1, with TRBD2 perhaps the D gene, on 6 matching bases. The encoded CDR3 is CSVEGGVSYNEQFF. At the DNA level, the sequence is TGCAGCGTTGAGGGCGGGGTCTCCTACAATGAGCAGTTCTTC.